Listed here are 22 T cell receptor beta chains from one sample, sequenced in a study of blood T cells in healthy people across ages. A second PCR of about 7 to 12 cycles used a sample-barcoded 5' primer and a J-beta primer mix. TCRdb passed the 5' RACE reads through MiXCR, listing each CDR3 protein once. The sample holds about 580,000 distinct CDR3 sequences, around half seen once. The sequenced material came from blood. The receptors originated from an elderly man in good health.

The V call is TRBV20-1, the J call TRBJ1-6, with 7 bases lining up with TRBD1. Germline lookup yields CDR1 DFQATT and CDR2 SNEGSKA (reference sequence). CDR3 length equals 14 residues. V lost 6 bases to trimming and J lost 5 bases; unmatched junction nucleotides: 7. In DNA, the CDR3 is TGCAGTGCCCCGTACGGGACAGATAATTCACCCCTCCACTTT. This gives the protein CSAPYGTDNSPLHF.

This rearrangement joins TRBV20-1 to TRBJ2-7; D uncertain. Trimming pared 0 bases from V and 5 bases from J, leaving 8 bases between. Germline values: CDR1 DFQATT, CDR2 SNEGSKA (reference sequence). The CDR3 contains 12 residues. CDR3 DNA sequence: TGCAGTGCTAGAGAGGCGATCCACGAGCAGTACTTC. The encoded protein is CSAREAIHEQYF.

This clonotype has only a few counts. The chain recombines TRBV10-3 with TRBJ2-3; 10 bases are a match to TRBD1. This CDR3 has 14 residues. V trimming: 5 bases; J trimming: 6 bases; junction bases outside the gene matches: 5. CDR1 and CDR2 (germline): ENHRY, SYGVKD. The CDR3 spells CAISRQGAQDTQYF. Here the CDR3 DNA reads TGTGCCATCAGTAGACAGGGGGCTCAGGATACGCAGTATTTT.

On this clonotype itself: A junction boundary mismatches the germline segment, possibly from a read error. V and J are TRBV7-7 and TRBJ2-1; 13 bases match TRBD2. This CDR3 region has 13 residues. Per germline, CDR1 SSHAT and CDR2 FNYEAQ (reference sequence). The CDR3: CASSEGTSGNQFF. The CDR3 DNA reads as TGTGCTAGCAGCGAAGGGACTAGCGGGAACCAGTTCTTC. The full variable domain, its missing parts supplied by reference TRBV7-7 and TRBJ2-1, is GAGVSQSPRYKVTKRGQDVTLRCDPISSHATLYWYQQALGQGPEFLTYFNYEAQPDKSGLPSDRFSAERPEGSISTLTIQRTEQRDSAMYRCASSEGTSGNQFFGPGTRLTVL.

This clonotype has more than one count but fewer than ten. This chain links TRBV4-1 with TRBJ1-2; D remains unclear. The V and J ends lost 0 bases and 1 base respectively, with 9 bases between them. Germline V CDR1 and CDR2: MGHRA, YSYEKL. This CDR3 has 15 residues. The CDR3: CASSQDQQHNYGYTF. The CDR3 DNA follows: TGCGCCAGCAGCCAAGACCAACAGCATAACTATGGCTACACCTTC.

This rearrangement joins TRBV29-1 to TRBJ2-5; 10 nucleotides align to TRBD1. The V gene end was trimmed by 5 bases and the J gene end by 4 bases; junction bases not matched to a gene: 4. This CDR3 region has 13 residues. Germline V gene data show CDR1 as SQVTM and CDR2 as ANQGSEA. The CDR3 sequence: CSVPGQGIETQYF. CDR3 coding DNA: TGCAGCGTTCCGGGACAGGGGATAGAGACCCAGTACTTC.

The chain joins TRBV10-3 to TRBJ1-1; tentatively, D is TRBD1 (6 bases). Trimming shortened V by 1 base and J by 5 bases, and 14 bases separated the two germline ends. The germline V gene has CDR1 ENHRY and CDR2 SYGVKD. CDR3 length: 15 residues. The CDR3 DNA reads TGTGCCATCAGTGAGTGGGGGACACCGGGGACTGAAGCTTTCTTT. Translating gives CAISEWGTPGTEAFF.

The V gene is TRBV9, the J gene TRBJ2-5, with D possibly TRBD1 on 6 matching bases. Germline loops: CDR1 SGDLS, CDR2 YYNGEE. The CDR3 spans 15 residues. Between the trimmed V and J ends, which lost 4 bases and 11 bases, there was a span of 24 bases. The CDR3 coding sequence is TGTGCCAGCAGCCCCTCACAGGGCTTCTACAATGAGCAGTACTTC. Encoded protein: CASSPSQGFYNEQYF.

The chain joins TRBV5-1 to TRBJ1-4; D gene uncertain. Per germline, CDR1 SGHRS and CDR2 YFSETQ. Trimming pared 7 bases from V and 0 bases from J, leaving 10 bases between. The CDR3 runs 14 residues. The CDR3 loop reads CASVRGATNEKLFF. The CDR3 coding sequence is TGCGCCAGCGTTCGGGGAGCAACTAATGAAAAACTGTTTTTT.

The V and J genes are TRBV7-2 and TRBJ2-3, with unresolved D. CDR3 length: 12 residues. Trimming left V 3 bases short and J 5 bases short, with 6 bases between. Germline V gene lookup returns CDR1 SGHTA and CDR2 FQGNSA. The chain's CDR3 is CASSFQLDTQYF. In nucleotides, the CDR3 is TGTGCCAGCAGCTTCCAGCTAGATACGCAGTATTTT.

A few counts support this clonotype. J is TRBJ1-5 and V is TRBV20-1; weak D call: TRBD1 (6 bases). With 4 bases removed from V and 6 bases from J, the gap between germline ends came to 13 bases. Germline lookup yields CDR1 DFQATT and CDR2 SNEGSKA (reference sequence). This CDR3 is 13 amino acids long. In nucleotides, the CDR3 is TGCAGTGCTACCGGGACAACTATTCAGCCCCAGCATTTT. Translating gives CSATGTTIQPQHF.

The V and J genes are TRBV4-2 and TRBJ2-3; 9 positions agree with TRBD2. The germline V gene has CDR1 LGHNA and CDR2 YNFKEQ. There are 15 residues in the CDR3. The V and J ends lost 8 bases and 3 bases, in that order; junction bases with no gene match: 9. CDR3 sequence: CASQSGTSLTDTQYF. CDR3 nucleotide sequence: TGTGCCAGCCAAAGCGGGACTAGCCTTACAGATACGCAGTATTTT.

This clonotype showed up just a few times. The gene calls are TRBV10-3 and TRBJ1-2; no definite D call. This CDR3 has 13 amino acids. The ends were cut back, 10 bases at V and 3 bases at J, with 15 bases in the middle. CDR1 and CDR2 (germline): ENHRY, SYGVKD. The CDR3 protein is CASTVGTDYGYTF. The CDR3 DNA follows: TGTGCCAGCACGGTTGGCACCGACTATGGCTACACCTTC.

The chain couples TRBV7-8 to TRBJ2-1; 14 positions match TRBD2. Losses at the gene ends were 5 bases for V and 9 bases for J; bases not matched to a gene: 12. CDR1 and CDR2 (germline): SGHVS, FQNEAQ. The CDR3 has 17 amino acids. The DNA for the CDR3 is TGTGCCAGCAGCGCCCCGGGACTAGCGGGGGCTAAGGGTGAGCAGTTCTTC. It codes for CASSAPGLAGAKGEQFF.

The V call is TRBV7-2, the J call TRBJ2-7; 10 nucleotides match TRBD2. Germline CDR1 reads SGHTA; CDR2 reads FQGNSA. The CDR3 is 18 residues long. After removal of 5 bases from V and 2 bases from J, the junction contained 15 bases not matched to a gene. The CDR3 protein is CASSLNPSGGSGAYEQYF. Here the CDR3 DNA reads TGTGCCAGCAGCCTCAACCCTAGCGGGGGATCCGGAGCCTACGAGCAGTACTTC.

This chain's CDR3 is CSASGGRSIDTQYF. The DNA for the CDR3 is TGCAGTGCTAGTGGCGGGAGGTCGATAGATACGCAGTATTTT. This rearrangement joins TRBV20-1 to TRBJ2-3; 8 bases are a match to TRBD2. The length of the CDR3 is 14 residues. CDR1 DFQATT and CDR2 SNEGSKA come from the germline V gene (reference sequence). Trimming took 3 bases from V and 5 from J; bases not matched to a gene: 7.

V usage is TRBV20-1 and J usage is TRBJ2-4, with TRBD2 identical over 11 bases. J lost 8 bases, V lost 2 bases, and 8 bases had no gene match. The germline V gene encodes CDR1 DFQATT and CDR2 SNEGSKA (reference sequence). The CDR3 is made up of 15 amino acids. The CDR3 nucleotides read TGCAGTGCTAGACCCACTAGCGGGAGTAGGGACATTCAGTACTTC. This codes for CSARPTSGSRDIQYF.

The V and J genes are TRBV5-1 and TRBJ1-2; perhaps TRBD1 as D (5 bases). Per germline, CDR1 SGHRS and CDR2 YFSETQ. V was clipped by 0 bases and J by 6 bases, with 15 bases between them. The CDR3 consists of 15 residues. CDR3 amino acids: CASSLVAGGLDGYTF. The CDR3 DNA sequence: TGCGCCAGCAGCTTGGTAGCGGGGGGATTAGATGGCTACACCTTC.

This clonotype was picked up one time. The chain is built from TRBV27 and TRBJ1-1; D is undetermined. This CDR3 region has 14 residues. Germline CDR1 MNHEY, CDR2 SMNVEV (reference sequence). V lost 5 bases and J lost 4, with 14 bases in between. The chain's CDR3 is CASSPRTPATEAFF. CDR3 DNA sequence: TGTGCCAGCAGTCCCCGGACCCCAGCCACTGAAGCTTTCTTT.

The rearrangement uses TRBV24-1 and TRBJ2-2, with D hard to call. CDR3 length equals 17 residues. The germline gives CDR1 KGHDR, CDR2 SFDVKD. Trimming took off 5 bases at V and 5 bases at J, with 20 bases between the two ends. This CDR3 reads CATSGSSWGLRTGELFF. The DNA of the CDR3 is TGTGCCACCAGTGGGTCCTCCTGGGGTTTACGGACCGGGGAGCTGTTTTTT.

The V call is TRBV3-1, the J call TRBJ1-5; D not certain. The V and J ends lost 2 bases and 5 bases respectively, with 7 bases between them. This CDR3 has 13 residues. The germline V gene encodes CDR1 LGHDT and CDR2 YNNKEL (reference sequence). The CDR3 sequence: CASSQMSDQPQHF. The CDR3 DNA sequence: TGTGCCAGCAGCCAAATGTCTGATCAGCCCCAGCATTTT.

There are a few counts of this clonotype. The gene calls are TRBV6-2 or TRBV6-3 and TRBJ2-1, with D tentatively TRBD2 (6 bases). V was pared by 10 bases and J by 4 bases, with 11 bases between. The length of the CDR3 is 12 residues. Germline CDR1 and CDR2: MNHEY and SVGEGT. Written as DNA, the CDR3 is TGTGCCATCGCGGAGGGGTACAATGAGCAGTTCTTC. Its protein is CAIAEGYNEQFF.